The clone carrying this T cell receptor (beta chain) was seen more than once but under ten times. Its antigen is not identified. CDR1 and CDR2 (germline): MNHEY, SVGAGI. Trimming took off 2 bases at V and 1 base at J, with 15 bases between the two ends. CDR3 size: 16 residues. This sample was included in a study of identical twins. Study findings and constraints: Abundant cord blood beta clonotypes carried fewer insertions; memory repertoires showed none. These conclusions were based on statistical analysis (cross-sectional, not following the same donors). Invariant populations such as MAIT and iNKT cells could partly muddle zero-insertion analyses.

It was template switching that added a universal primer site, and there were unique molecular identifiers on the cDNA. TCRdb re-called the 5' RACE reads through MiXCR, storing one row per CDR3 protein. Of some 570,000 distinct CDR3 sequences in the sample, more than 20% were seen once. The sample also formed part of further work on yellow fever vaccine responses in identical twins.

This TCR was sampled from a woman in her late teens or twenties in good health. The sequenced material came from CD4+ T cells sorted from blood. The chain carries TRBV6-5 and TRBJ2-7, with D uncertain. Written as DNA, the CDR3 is TGTGCCAGCAGTTACACTTCAGATGGCAGTTCCTACGAGCAGTACTTC. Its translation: CASSYTSDGSSYEQYF.